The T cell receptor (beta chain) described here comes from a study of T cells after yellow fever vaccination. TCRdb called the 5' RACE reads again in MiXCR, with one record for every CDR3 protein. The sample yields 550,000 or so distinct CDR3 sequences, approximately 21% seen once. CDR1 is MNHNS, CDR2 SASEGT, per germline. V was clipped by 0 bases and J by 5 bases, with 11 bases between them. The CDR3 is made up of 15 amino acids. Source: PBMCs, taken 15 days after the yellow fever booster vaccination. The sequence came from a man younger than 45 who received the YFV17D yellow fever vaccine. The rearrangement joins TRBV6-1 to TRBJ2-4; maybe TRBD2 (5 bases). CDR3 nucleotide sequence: TGTGCCAGCAGTGAAGCCTCCGCGGGTCAAAACATTCAGTACTTC. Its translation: CASSEASAGQNIQYF.